One and the same sample provided the 17 T cell receptor beta chains below, sequenced in a study of metastatic and nonmetastatic thyroid tumors. TCRdb re-analyzed the PCR reads through MiXCR. This sample has roughly 41,000 clones, with around 16% found just once. No patient received treatment before thyroid surgery. Sequencing was performed on blood. Receptors originate from a female donor with papillary thyroid cancer or a benign thyroid nodule (not recorded which). Some clones in this sample may be carry-over from other donors' samples.

In its sample, this clone was seen many times. In DNA, the CDR3 is TGTGCCAGCAGCTTAGCGCTAGGAGGGGAAGAGACCCAGTACTTC. This sequence encodes CASSLALGGEETQYF. The chain recombines TRBV7-9 with TRBJ2-5, with a possible D match to TRBD2 (6 bases). CDR3 length: 15 amino acids. Germline V gene lookup returns CDR1 SEHNR and CDR2 FQNEAQ (reference sequence). V was clipped by 0 bases and J by 3 bases, with 11 bases between them.

This clone was seen repeatedly, ten times or more. The chain employs TRBV29-1 and TRBJ1-1, with 9 bases matching TRBD1. Germline values: CDR1 SQVTM, CDR2 ANQGSEA. The CDR3 length is 13 residues. Losses at the gene ends were 5 bases for V and 1 base for J; bases not matched to a gene: 2. CDR3 coding DNA: TGCAGCGTTTGGGGACAGGGGAACACTGAAGCTTTCTTT. This gives the protein CSVWGQGNTEAFF.

This clone was observed many times. The chain carries TRBV6-1 and TRBJ2-3, with 7 bases identical to TRBD2. J gave up 3 bases and V 6 bases, and 6 bases lay outside the gene matches. The germline CDR1 and CDR2 sequences are MNHNS and SASEGT. The CDR3 consists of 14 residues. The CDR3, as DNA: TGTGCCAGCAGCCCCTGGGGAGGGACAGATACGCAGTATTTT. Its protein is CASSPWGGTDTQYF.

The chain uses TRBV11-2 and TRBJ2-1; the match to TRBD2 covers 9 bases. CDR3 length: 16 amino acids. V lost 2 bases and J lost 8; bases outside the gene matches: 10. Germline V gene sequence: CDR1 SGHAT, CDR2 FQNNGV. CDR3 loop: CASSLHRAGGVHEQFF. The CDR3 nucleotides are TGTGCCAGCAGCTTACATAGGGCGGGAGGGGTCCATGAGCAGTTCTTC.

This clone was counted at least ten times. The rearrangement links TRBV20-1 to TRBJ2-5; 13 bases are shared with TRBD2. The CDR3 has 14 residues. V was pared by 5 bases and J by 4 bases, with 4 bases of the junction left unmatched. Germline V gene lookup returns CDR1 DFQATT and CDR2 SNEGSKA (reference sequence). The CDR3 coding sequence is TGCAGTGCTCGGACTAGCGGGAGAAGAGAGACCCAGTACTTC. It translates to CSARTSGRRETQYF.

The chain employs TRBV4-2 and TRBJ2-2, with 13 bases that match TRBD2. The CDR3 is 17 amino acids. The germline V gene has CDR1 LGHNA and CDR2 YNFKEQ. V shed 0 bases, J shed 7 bases, and the junction held 5 bases outside the gene matches. CDR3 sequence (DNA): TGTGCCAGCAGCCAAGAAGTCGGGACTAGCGGGATCGGGGAGCTGTTTTTT. It translates to CASSQEVGTSGIGELFF.

This clone has ten or more counts. The rearrangement uses TRBV18 and TRBJ1-3, with 7 bases lining up with TRBD1. V shed 1 base and J 0 bases; nucleotides not matched to a gene: 9. Per the germline V gene, CDR1 is KGHSH and CDR2 is LQKENI. The length of the CDR3 is 18 residues. CDR3 loop: CASSPLPLTGDSGNTIYF. DNA of the CDR3: TGTGCCAGCTCACCACTACCACTAACAGGGGACTCTGGAAACACCATATATTTT.

As concerns this clone: This sequence may be a read error, since a much larger clone differs from it by one base. The chain is built from TRBV7-6 and TRBJ2-1, with 12 bases fitting TRBD2. CDR1 SGHVS and CDR2 FNYEAQ come from the germline V gene. V lost 5 bases and J lost 0; bases outside the gene matches: 11. CDR3 length equals 19 residues. The CDR3 region has the DNA TGTGCCAGCAGCAGTACTAGCGGGGGGCCTATGAGCTCCTACAATGAGCAGTTCTTC. This codes for CASSSTSGGPMSSYNEQFF.

This clone was detected ten times or more. This rearrangement joins TRBV6-1 to TRBJ2-1; TRBD2 matches at 10 bases. V shed 8 bases, J shed 4 bases, and the junction held 5 bases outside the gene matches. The CDR3 is 14 amino acids. CDR1 MNHNS and CDR2 SASEGT come from the germline V gene. CDR3 sequence: CASGSGREYNEQFF. The DNA for the CDR3 is TGTGCCAGCGGCAGCGGGAGGGAGTACAATGAGCAGTTCTTC.

This clone showed up many times. The J gene is TRBJ2-1, the V gene TRBV28; 9 bases are shared with TRBD1. CDR1 and CDR2 from the germline V gene are MDHEN and SYDVKM. This CDR3 contains 15 residues. V was pared by 4 bases and J by 8 bases, with 9 bases of the junction left unmatched. The CDR3 spells CASSSLATGGDEQFF. In DNA, the CDR3 is TGTGCCAGCAGTTCTCTTGCGACAGGGGGGGATGAGCAGTTCTTC.

The chain employs TRBV28 and TRBJ2-1; TRBD2 aligns across 8 bases. Germline values: CDR1 MDHEN, CDR2 SYDVKM. The J segment lost 7 bases and the V segment lost 2 bases, leaving 7 bases of the junction unmatched. This CDR3 comprises 15 residues. The CDR3 here is CASSLTGLALNEQFF. The DNA of the CDR3 is TGTGCCAGCAGTTTAACTGGACTAGCCCTAAATGAGCAGTTCTTC.

The chain couples TRBV10-1 to TRBJ2-1; D gene unclear. The CDR3 has 15 residues. V lost 7 bases and J 8 bases, leaving 21 bases between the germline ends. Germline V CDR1 and CDR2: WNHNN, SYGVQD (reference sequence). The CDR3 sequence is CASIPGTIPVDEQFF. The CDR3 DNA follows: TGCGCCAGCATCCCTGGAACTATCCCGGTCGATGAGCAGTTCTTC.

This clone is classed as medium-sized. This rearrangement joins TRBV2 to TRBJ2-1; D not resolved. Germline loops: CDR1 SNHLY, CDR2 FYNNEI. The CDR3 runs 10 residues. Between the trimmed V and J ends, which lost 7 bases and 9 bases, there was a span of 7 bases. The DNA of the CDR3 is TGTGCCAGCAAGGTTTTTGAGCAGTTCTTC. Translating it yields CASKVFEQFF.

This clone was seen at least ten times. The chain combines TRBV15 with TRBJ1-5; no firm D call. The germline V gene has CDR1 LNHNV and CDR2 YYDKDF (reference sequence). The germline V and J ends were trimmed by 4 bases and 4 bases, with 11 bases remaining between them. CDR3 size: 14 residues. CDR3 sequence (DNA): TGTGCCACCAGCACGAACACGGGGAATCAGCCCCAGCATTTT. Its translation is CATSTNTGNQPQHF. The whole variable domain, remainder taken from reference TRBV15 and TRBJ1-5, is DAMVIQNPRYQVTQFGKPVTLSCSQTLNHNVMYWYQQKSSQAPKLLFHYYDKDFNNEADTPDNFQSRRPNTSFCFLDIRSPGLGDTAMYLCATSTNTGNQPQHFGDGTRLSIL.

Concerning this clone itself: A read error may account for a junction end that differs from germline. The chain couples TRBV11-2 to TRBJ1-1; possibly TRBD1 for D (5 bases). The germline gives CDR1 SGHAT, CDR2 FQNNGV. This CDR3 comprises 17 residues. The DNA for the CDR3 is TGTGCCAGCAGCTTAGGTCCAGGGAACAGCCTGAACAATGAAGCTTTCTTT. Its translation is CASSLGPGNSLNNEAFF.

At least ten counts were recorded for this clone. V is TRBV19 and J is TRBJ2-3; TRBD1 matches 9 bases. The CDR3 is made up of 13 amino acids. Germline V CDR1 and CDR2: LNHDA, SQIVND (reference sequence). The V segment lost 7 bases and the J segment 8 bases; nucleotides outside the gene matches: 7. As DNA, the CDR3 is TGTGCCAGTATTGGACAGGGGTTAAGTACGCAGTATTTT. It is translated as CASIGQGLSTQYF.

This clone was seen at least ten times. The chain is built from TRBV28 and TRBJ2-2, with 7 bases fitting TRBD2. Trimming cost V 6 bases and J 3 bases; bases outside gene matches: 4. CDR1 and CDR2 (germline): MDHEN, SYDVKM. This CDR3 spans 14 amino acids. DNA for the CDR3: TGTGCCAGCAGGCGCGGGAGCGACACCGGGGAGCTGTTTTTT. Translation: CASRRGSDTGELFF. The variable domain in full, with the rest retrieved from reference TRBV28 and TRBJ2-2, is DVKVTQSSRYLVKRTGEKVFLECVQDMDHENMFWYRQDPGLGLRLIYFSYDVKMKEKGDIPEGYSVSREKKERFSLILESASTNQTSMYLCASRRGSDTGELFFGEGSRLTVL.